A single sample is the source of the 19 T cell receptor beta chains below, sequenced in a study of control samples from healthy donors and cancer patients. Using immunoSEQ multiplex PCR, the repertoire was profiled, and TCRdb retains in-frame clones only, with some absent. The sample holds around 200,000 clones, approximately 92% seen once. The sample taken for sequencing was blood. All receptors come from a man aged 18 to 30 in good health.

The chain links TRBV19 to TRBJ1-1; TRBD1 agrees at 11 bases. V trimming: 7 bases; J trimming: 5 bases; junction bases outside the gene matches: 6. CDR1 is LNHDA, CDR2 SQIVND, per germline (reference sequence). The CDR3 runs to 14 residues. The CDR3 is CASTSWDRGTEAFF. The CDR3 DNA is TGTGCCAGTACCTCTTGGGACAGGGGGACTGAAGCTTTCTTT.

The V gene is TRBV5-1, the J gene TRBJ2-1; perhaps TRBD1 as D (6 bases). Germline CDR1 SGHRS, CDR2 YFSETQ. This CDR3 has 16 amino acids. The V gene lost 4 bases and the J gene lost 4 bases, with 18 bases spanning the gap. Here the CDR3 reads CASSINRVALYNEQFF. CDR3 bases: TGCGCCAGCAGCATAAACAGGGTAGCTCTATACAATGAGCAGTTCTTC. The full variable domain, in which reference TRBV5-1 and TRBJ2-1 provide the parts outside the CDR3, is KAGVTQTPRYLIKTRGQQVTLSCSPISGHRSVSWYQQTPGQGLQFLFEYFSETQRNKGNFPGRFSGRQFSNSRSEMNVSTLELGDSALYLCASSINRVALYNEQFFGPGTRLTVL.

This clone appeared a single time. The gene calls are TRBV2 and TRBJ1-3; D gene ambiguous. CDR3 length: 14 residues. Germline V lookup: CDR1 SNHLY, CDR2 FYNNEI. Between the trimmed V and J ends, which lost 6 bases and 0 bases, there was a span of 9 bases. CDR3 region: CASRLGTSGNTIYF. CDR3 DNA sequence: TGTGCCAGCAGACTGGGAACCTCTGGAAACACCATATATTTT.

The CDR3 region has the DNA TGTGCCAGCATCCTGCAGGGGGGAGGTGAAAAACTGTTTTTT. This gives the protein CASILQGGGEKLFF. V is TRBV2 and J is TRBJ1-4; 7 nucleotides align to TRBD1. CDR1 is SNHLY, CDR2 FYNNEI, per germline. Trimming removed 7 bases from V and 7 bases from J; junction bases left unmatched: 9. CDR3 length: 14 residues.

J is TRBJ2-5 and V is TRBV9; 8 nucleotides agree with TRBD1. The CDR3 spans 14 residues. The germline gives CDR1 SGDLS, CDR2 YYNGEE. Trimming cost V 4 bases and J 4 bases; bases outside gene matches: 6. Written as DNA, the CDR3 is TGTGCCAGCAGCCCCACAGGGGGTCCAGAGACCCAGTACTTC. It codes for CASSPTGGPETQYF.

The chain joins TRBV6-5 to TRBJ2-3; D is possibly TRBD1 (6 bases). Germline values: CDR1 MNHEY, CDR2 SVGAGI. CDR3 length: 12 amino acids. V dropped 8 bases and J dropped 7 bases, with 13 bases sitting between them. The CDR3 here is CASGQGTYTQYF. CDR3 sequence (DNA): TGTGCCAGCGGGCAGGGGACGTATACGCAGTATTTT.

This chain links TRBV7-3 with TRBJ2-3; 8 bases agree with TRBD2. The CDR3 length is 18 residues. CDR1 and CDR2 (germline): SGHTA, FQGTGA. V shed 5 bases and J 0 bases; nucleotides not matched to a gene: 13. This CDR3 is CASSNRARGAQSTDTQYF. The CDR3 coding sequence is TGTGCCAGCAGCAATAGGGCGCGGGGGGCCCAGAGCACAGATACGCAGTATTTT.

V is TRBV12-3 or TRBV12-4 and J is TRBJ1-6, with TRBD1 as a possible D gene (5 bases). Trimming pared 3 bases from V and 8 bases from J, leaving 8 bases between. The CDR3 covers 13 residues. The CDR3 coding sequence is TGTGCCAGCAGTTTGAGGGGTTATTCACCCCTCCACTTT. Its translation: CASSLRGYSPLHF.

This sequence joins TRBV2 and TRBJ1-5, with D perhaps matching TRBD1 (6 bases). V gave up 7 bases and J gave up 4 bases, with 11 bases separating them. CDR1 and CDR2 from the germline V gene are SNHLY and FYNNEI. This CDR3 is 13 amino acids long. CDR3 in amino acids: CASTRGGNQPQHF. The CDR3 coding sequence is TGTGCCAGCACGAGGGGGGGGAATCAGCCCCAGCATTTT.

The chain is built from TRBV7-6 and TRBJ1-4; no definite D call. V lost 1 base and J 8 bases, leaving 11 bases between the germline ends. The CDR3 totals 14 residues. Germline assignment: CDR1 SGHVS and CDR2 FNYEAQ. The CDR3 region is CASSLGPPGEKLFF. CDR3 in DNA: TGTGCCAGCAGCTTAGGCCCCCCGGGAGAAAAACTGTTTTTT.

This chain uses TRBV5-1 with TRBJ2-7, with TRBD2 as a possible D gene (6 bases). Trimming stripped 5 bases from V and 6 bases from J, with 18 bases between. The CDR3 is 14 residues long. The germline V gene encodes CDR1 SGHRS and CDR2 YFSETQ. The CDR3 bases are TGCGCCAGCAGGTGGACGGACTACGGGGGCGAGCAGTACTTC. The encoded protein is CASRWTDYGGEQYF.

The chain combines TRBV10-2 with TRBJ1-4; 8 nucleotides agree with TRBD1. The trim removed 6 bases at V and 6 bases at J, leaving 9 bases unmatched. The CDR3 runs to 15 residues. The germline V gene has CDR1 WSHSY and CDR2 SAAADI. The CDR3 loop is CASSARGLFDEKLFF. The CDR3 nucleotides are TGCGCCAGCAGCGCCAGGGGGCTGTTTGATGAAAAACTGTTTTTT.

The V call is TRBV5-8, the J call TRBJ1-1; TRBD1 matches 9 bases. The ends lost 4 bases at V and 5 bases at J; junction bases unmatched: 15. CDR3 length: 17 amino acids. Per the germline V gene, CDR1 is SGHTS and CDR2 is YDEGEE. The CDR3 sequence is CASSRSTDRGKGTEAFF. CDR3 coding DNA: TGTGCCAGCAGCAGATCCACGGACAGGGGAAAGGGGACTGAAGCTTTCTTT. The whole variable domain, remainder taken from reference TRBV5-8 and TRBJ1-1, is EAGVTQSPTHLIKTRGQQATLRCSPISGHTSVYWYQQALGLGLQFLLWYDEGEERNRGNFPPRFSGRQFPNYSSELNVNALELEDSALYLCASSRSTDRGKGTEAFFGQGTRLTVV.

The CDR3 bases are TGTGCCAGCAGCCAAGATTCTAGCGGGGGGGCCAATGAGCAGTTCTTC. This encodes CASSQDSSGGANEQFF. The chain is built from TRBV4-2 and TRBJ2-1, with TRBD2 identical over 12 bases. Trimming took 0 bases from V and 6 from J; bases not matched to a gene: 3. Germline loops: CDR1 LGHNA, CDR2 YNFKEQ. The CDR3 consists of 16 residues.

This sequence joins TRBV14 and TRBJ1-1, with D perhaps TRBD1 (6 bases). This CDR3 contains 15 residues. V was trimmed by 6 bases and J by 1 base, leaving 15 bases between them. Germline assignment: CDR1 SGHDN and CDR2 FVKESK. CDR3 sequence (DNA): TGTGCCAGCAGTCCCGGGACACTGCCGAACACTGAAGCTTTCTTT. Protein: CASSPGTLPNTEAFF.

The genes are TRBV10-3 and TRBJ1-3, with 7 bases matching TRBD1. After removal of 6 bases from V and 0 bases from J, the junction contained 5 bases not matched to a gene. Germline V CDR1 and CDR2: ENHRY, SYGVKD. The CDR3 spans 15 residues. CDR3 region: CAIRPGQSSGNTIYF. As DNA, the CDR3 is TGTGCCATCAGACCGGGACAGAGCTCTGGAAACACCATATATTTT.

This clone appeared once. The chain employs TRBV6-5 and TRBJ2-7; maybe TRBD1 (7 bases). This CDR3 region has 14 residues. V was cut by 6 bases and J by 4 bases, with 16 bases left in between. Germline V gene sequence: CDR1 MNHEY, CDR2 SVGAGI. The DNA for the CDR3 is TGTGCCAGCAGCCCGGCGGGACAGAGATACGAGCAGTACTTC. Its protein product is CASSPAGQRYEQYF.

V is TRBV5-6 and J is TRBJ2-1; TRBD1 matches at 7 bases. The V gene's germline CDR1 is SGHDT and CDR2 YYEEEE. J was trimmed by 4 bases and V by 0 bases; bases with no gene match: 4. The CDR3 is made up of 15 amino acids. In DNA form, the CDR3 reads TGTGCCAGCAGCTTGGCGGCAGGGGGTTACAATGAGCAGTTCTTC. Protein product: CASSLAAGGYNEQFF.

The V and J genes are TRBV2 and TRBJ2-2, with D perhaps given as TRBD1 or TRBD2 (5 bases each). This CDR3 contains 14 residues. Germline V gene data show CDR1 as SNHLY and CDR2 as FYNNEI. Trimming stripped 7 bases from V and 7 bases from J, with 16 bases between. The CDR3 DNA follows: TGTGCCAGCATCCGGGACCCAGGAGGCGGGGAGCTGTTTTTT. It codes for CASIRDPGGGELFF.